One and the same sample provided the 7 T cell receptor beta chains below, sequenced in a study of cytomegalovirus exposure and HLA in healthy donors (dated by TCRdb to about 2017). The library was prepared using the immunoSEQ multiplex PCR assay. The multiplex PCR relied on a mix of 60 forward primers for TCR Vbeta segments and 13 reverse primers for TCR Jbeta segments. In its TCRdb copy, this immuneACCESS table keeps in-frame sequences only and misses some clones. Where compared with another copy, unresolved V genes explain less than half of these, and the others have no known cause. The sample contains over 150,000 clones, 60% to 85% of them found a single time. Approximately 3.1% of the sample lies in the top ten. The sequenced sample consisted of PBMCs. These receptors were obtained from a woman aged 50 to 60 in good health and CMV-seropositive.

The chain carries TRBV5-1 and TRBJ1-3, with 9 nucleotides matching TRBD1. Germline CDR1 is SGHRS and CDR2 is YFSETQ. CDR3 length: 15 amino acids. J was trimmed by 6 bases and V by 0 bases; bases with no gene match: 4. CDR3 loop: CASSLGDREVNTIYF. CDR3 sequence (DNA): TGCGCCAGCAGCTTGGGGGACAGGGAAGTAAACACCATATATTTT.

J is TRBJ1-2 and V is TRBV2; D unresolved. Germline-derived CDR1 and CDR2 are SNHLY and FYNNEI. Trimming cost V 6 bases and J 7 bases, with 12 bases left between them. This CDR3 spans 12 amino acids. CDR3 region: CASSTRGTGYTF. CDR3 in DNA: TGTGCCAGCAGCACCCGGGGAACTGGCTACACCTTC.

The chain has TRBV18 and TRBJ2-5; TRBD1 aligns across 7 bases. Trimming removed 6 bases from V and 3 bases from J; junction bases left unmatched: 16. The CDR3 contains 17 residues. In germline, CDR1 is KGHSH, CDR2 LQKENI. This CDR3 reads CASSPQEFGTVKETQYF. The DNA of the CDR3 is TGTGCCAGCTCCCCCCAGGAATTCGGGACAGTAAAAGAGACCCAGTACTTC.

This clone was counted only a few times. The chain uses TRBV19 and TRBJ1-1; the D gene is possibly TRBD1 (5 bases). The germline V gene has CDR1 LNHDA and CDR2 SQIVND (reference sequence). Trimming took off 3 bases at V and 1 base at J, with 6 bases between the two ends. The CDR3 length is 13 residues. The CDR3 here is CASSIQGNTEAFF. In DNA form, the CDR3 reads TGTGCCAGTAGTATCCAGGGGAACACTGAAGCTTTCTTT.

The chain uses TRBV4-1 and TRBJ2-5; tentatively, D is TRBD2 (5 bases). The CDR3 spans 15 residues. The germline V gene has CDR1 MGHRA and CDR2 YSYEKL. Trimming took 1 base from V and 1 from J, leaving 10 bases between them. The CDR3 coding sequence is TGCGCCAGCAGCCAAGTTCACGGACTCCAAGAGACCCAGTACTTC. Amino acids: CASSQVHGLQETQYF.

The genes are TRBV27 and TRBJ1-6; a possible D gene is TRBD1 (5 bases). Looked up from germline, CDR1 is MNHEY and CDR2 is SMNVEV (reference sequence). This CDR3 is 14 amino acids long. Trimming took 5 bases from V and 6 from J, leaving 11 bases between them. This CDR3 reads CASSGGGRNSPLHF. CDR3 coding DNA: TGTGCCAGCAGTGGGGGGGGTCGTAATTCACCCCTCCACTTT.

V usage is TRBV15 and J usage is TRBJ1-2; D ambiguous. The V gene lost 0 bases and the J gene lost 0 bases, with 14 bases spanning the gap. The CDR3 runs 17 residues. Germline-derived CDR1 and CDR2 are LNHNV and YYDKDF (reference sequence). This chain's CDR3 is CATSRERQLIANYGYTF. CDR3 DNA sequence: TGTGCCACCAGCAGAGAGCGGCAGTTAATAGCTAACTATGGCTACACCTTC.